This T cell receptor (beta chain) was recovered during a study of T-cell memory formation after mild COVID-19. The V end lost 0 bases, the J end lost 2 bases, and 10 bases lay between the germline ends. The CDR3 has 15 residues. Germline V lookup: CDR1 MGHRA, CDR2 YSYEKL. In TCRdb, the 5' RACE reads were re-called with MiXCR into one record per CDR3 protein. The table records about 190,000 distinct CDR3 sequences, around 19% of them present only once. The chain recombines TRBV4-1 with TRBJ1-2; D may be TRBD1 (6 bases). The sequenced material came from PBMCs or a T cell subset sorted from them (not recorded which). The TCR originated in an adult woman who had mild COVID-19 (a few samples of this study predate the infection). Cell type and time point are not known. The CDR3 sequence: CASSQDHQGNYGYTF. In DNA form, the CDR3 reads TGCGCCAGCAGCCAAGATCATCAGGGGAACTATGGCTACACCTTC.